Shown below are 15 T cell receptor beta chains from a single sample sequenced in a study of T cell responses to AZD1222 COVID-19 vaccine. Assay used: immunoSEQ multiplex PCR; TCRdb lists only in-frame clones, some missing. Counted here are over 120,000 clones, roughly nine tenths occurring once; the ten biggest clones make up roughly 1.5%. The sequenced sample was peripheral blood, obtained 28 days after the second AZD1222 dose. The receptors shown here come from an adult who received the AZD1222 COVID-19 vaccine.

The rearrangement uses TRBV29-1 and TRBJ2-1, with TRBD2 identical over 7 bases. The germline V gene has CDR1 SQVTM and CDR2 ANQGSEA. The trim removed 7 bases at V and 6 bases at J, leaving 6 bases unmatched. The CDR3 length is 12 residues. CDR3 nucleotide sequence: TGCAGCGGGGGACTACTTCCCAATGAGCAGTTCTTC. Encoded protein: CSGGLLPNEQFF.

The chain employs TRBV27 and TRBJ2-2, with a tentative D call TRBD1 (5 bases). Per germline, CDR1 MNHEY and CDR2 SMNVEV (reference sequence). The CDR3 is 15 amino acids. Deletions cut 5 bases from V and 4 bases from J, with 14 bases between. CDR3 in DNA: TGTGCCAGCAGTCCCAGGGCCAGTACCACCGGGGAGCTGTTTTTT. This codes for CASSPRASTTGELFF.

The J gene is TRBJ1-5, the V gene TRBV4-2; no clear D. Looked up from germline, CDR1 is LGHNA and CDR2 is YNFKEQ. The ends were cut back, 3 bases at V and 2 bases at J, with 17 bases in the middle. The CDR3 runs 17 residues. The CDR3 region has the DNA TGTGCCAGCAGCCAGACCGGGGATATATACGGCAATCAGCCCCAGCATTTT. This sequence encodes CASSQTGDIYGNQPQHF.

V gene TRBV5-4 combines with J gene TRBJ2-5; 7 nucleotides align to TRBD1. The junction had 19 bases not matched to a gene; V was cut back by 4 bases and J by 7 bases. Looked up from germline, CDR1 is SGHNT and CDR2 is YYREEE (reference sequence). The CDR3 is 17 amino acids. The CDR3 region has the DNA TGTGCCAGCAGCCCAAGGACAGGCCGGGGCACCGGGGCGACCCAGTACTTC. This gives the protein CASSPRTGRGTGATQYF.

The chain links TRBV30 to TRBJ2-5, with 9 nucleotides matching TRBD1. The CDR3 loop spans 12 amino acids. V lost 3 bases, J lost 4 bases, and 0 bases stayed unmatched. The germline CDR1 and CDR2 sequences are GTSNPN and SVGIG (reference sequence). This CDR3 is CAWRGQGETQYF. The CDR3 DNA is TGTGCCTGGAGGGGACAGGGAGAGACCCAGTACTTC.

The chain has TRBV7-9 and TRBJ1-1; a possible D gene is TRBD1 (5 bases). V was shortened by 5 bases and J by 1 base, with 14 bases between the two germline ends. Looked up from germline, CDR1 is SEHNR and CDR2 is FQNEAQ (reference sequence). There are 15 residues in the CDR3. CDR3 bases: TGTGCCAGCAGCCCTCCGGGACCGCAGAACACTGAAGCTTTCTTT. It is translated as CASSPPGPQNTEAFF. The whole variable domain, remainder taken from reference TRBV7-9 and TRBJ1-1, is DTGVSQNPRHKITKRGQNVTFRCDPISEHNRLYWYRQTLGQGPEFLTYFQNEAQLEKSRLLSDRFSAERPKGSFSTLEIQRTEQGDSAMYLCASSPPGPQNTEAFFGQGTRLTVV.

The chain has TRBV19 and TRBJ2-1; 11 positions agree with TRBD2. CDR1 and CDR2 (germline): LNHDA, SQIVND (reference sequence). The CDR3 consists of 15 residues. The trim removed 5 bases at V and 2 bases at J, leaving 2 bases unmatched. The CDR3 here is CASSGTSGPYNEQFF. CDR3 DNA sequence: TGTGCCAGTAGTGGGACTAGCGGTCCCTACAATGAGCAGTTCTTC.

This clone was counted a few times. V and J are TRBV2 and TRBJ1-2, with no clear D. Germline CDR1 reads SNHLY; CDR2 reads FYNNEI. The V gene lost 6 bases and the J gene lost 4 bases, with 12 bases spanning the gap. This CDR3 comprises 13 residues. This chain's CDR3 is CASRGNTGYGYTF. CDR3 in DNA: TGTGCCAGCAGGGGGAACACGGGCTATGGCTACACCTTC.

This chain's CDR3 is CASSLQGALREGYTF. As DNA, the CDR3 is TGTGCCAGCAGCTTACAGGGGGCGCTGAGAGAGGGCTACACCTTC. This rearrangement joins TRBV7-9 to TRBJ1-2; 8 bases match TRBD1. This CDR3 region has 15 residues. Germline V CDR1 and CDR2: SEHNR, FQNEAQ (reference sequence). V was clipped by 2 bases and J by 8 bases; unmatched bases: 10.

This clone was found once. The V call is TRBV4-2, the J call TRBJ1-1, with D hard to call. The CDR3 consists of 15 residues. The germline gives CDR1 LGHNA, CDR2 YNFKEQ. V was clipped by 1 base and J by 10 bases, with 19 bases between them. The chain's CDR3 is CASSQAAVAVFGAFF. The CDR3 nucleotides read TGTGCCAGCAGCCAAGCTGCCGTGGCCGTGTTTGGAGCTTTCTTT.

The V and J genes are TRBV19 and TRBJ1-5; tentative D call: TRBD1 (5 bases). The CDR3 is made up of 18 amino acids. V was trimmed by 4 bases and J by 6 bases, leaving 25 bases between them. Germline CDR1 is LNHDA and CDR2 is SQIVND (reference sequence). The CDR3 loop is CASSRGTARYPQGQPQHF. CDR3 coding DNA: TGTGCCAGTAGTAGAGGGACCGCCAGGTACCCACAAGGTCAGCCCCAGCATTTT.

The rearrangement uses TRBV7-9 and TRBJ1-2; D is unresolved. CDR3 size: 19 residues. Germline-derived CDR1 and CDR2 are SEHNR and FQNEAQ (reference sequence). The germline V and J ends were trimmed by 5 bases and 9 bases, with 34 bases remaining between them. Here the CDR3 DNA reads TGTGCCAGCAGCGAAAGCGCCGTTCTCCGGTCTCGAAGCCTCGTCCGCTACACCTTC. Translation: CASSESAVLRSRSLVRYTF.

This chain connects TRBV24-1 to TRBJ1-5; D is unresolved. V lost 3 bases to trimming and J lost 6 bases, with 14 bases between them. The CDR3 is 15 residues long. Per the germline V gene, CDR1 is KGHDR and CDR2 is SFDVKD. The CDR3 spells CATSDRGEPGQPQHF. The DNA of the CDR3 is TGTGCCACCAGTGATAGAGGCGAACCGGGTCAGCCCCAGCATTTT.

The chain recombines TRBV6-6 with TRBJ2-4; D remains unclear. Trimming removed 6 bases at V and 0 bases at J, with 12 bases between. The CDR3 contains 15 residues. The V gene's germline CDR1 is MNHNY and CDR2 SVGAGI (reference sequence). CDR3 region: CASSLRVGAKNIQYF. DNA of the CDR3: TGTGCCAGCAGCCTAAGGGTTGGAGCCAAAAACATTCAGTACTTC.

This sequence joins TRBV6-5 and TRBJ1-1; 7 bases are a match to TRBD1. Trimming at V came to 4 bases and at J to 1 base, leaving 3 bases not matched to a gene. The germline CDR1 and CDR2 sequences are MNHEY and SVGAGI. There are 14 residues in the CDR3. CDR3 in amino acids: CASSLQGSNTEAFF. CDR3 coding DNA: TGTGCCAGCAGTTTACAGGGGTCGAACACTGAAGCTTTCTTT.